This T cell receptor beta chain was found in a study of technical replicates of blood from several donors (TCRdb year 2017). CDR1 and CDR2 are read off the germline V gene as SNHLY and FYNNEI. Relative to germline, V is 9 bases shorter and J is 6 bases shorter, with 8 bases between their ends. The CDR3 measures 10 amino acids from cysteine to phenylalanine. CDR3 DNA only is kept here, 30 bases in frame from base 1. As concerns this clone: The clone's antigen remains unknown. Nothing much larger sits one base from this clone, and base qualities are not available.

The method behind the library was the immunoSEQ multiplex PCR assay. TCRdb took over this immuneACCESS table, retaining in-frame rearrangements with V and J assigned. Such tables are incomplete; in checked studies, under half of the missing clones stem from an unresolved V gene, and the remainder is unexplained. Here the sample has 55,000 to 80,000 clones; around 97% occur a single time. Roughly 0.21% of the sample rests with the top ten. The chain links TRBV2 with TRBJ1-2; the D segment could be TRBD1, given 5 matching bases. This sequence originates from a human donor in good health. Sequencing input: T cells isolated from PBMCs. The nucleotide sequence reads as follows: TGTGCCAGACGGGGGGATGGCTACACCTTC. This yields the protein CARRGDGYTF.